This TCR beta chain originates from a study of response to subunit inactivated influenza vaccine. Regarding the study as a whole: It was the authors' suggestion that each seasonal influenza vaccination recruits few new T cells.

Only a few counts were recorded for this clonotype. Its antigen is unidentified. Unmatched junction bases numbered 15, after V lost 8 bases and J lost 0 bases. Germline CDR1 MNHEY, CDR2 SVGEGT. The CDR3 runs to 19 residues. TCRdb fed the RT-PCR reads into MiXCR, producing one record per CDR3 protein. This sample carries hundreds of thousands of distinct CDR3 sequences, 10% to 15% of them seen once, and the ten largest clones take roughly 14%. Here the sequenced sample was PBMCs from blood, taken more than 35 days after vaccination. The chain is built from TRBV6-2 or TRBV6-3 and TRBJ2-1; TRBD2 aligns across 11 bases. The sequence derives from a man between 45 and 60 years old who received an inactivated influenza vaccine. This CDR3 is CASPQRGLAVPPSYNEQFF. The CDR3 DNA is TGTGCCAGCCCTCAGAGGGGACTAGCGGTCCCGCCCTCCTACAATGAGCAGTTCTTC.